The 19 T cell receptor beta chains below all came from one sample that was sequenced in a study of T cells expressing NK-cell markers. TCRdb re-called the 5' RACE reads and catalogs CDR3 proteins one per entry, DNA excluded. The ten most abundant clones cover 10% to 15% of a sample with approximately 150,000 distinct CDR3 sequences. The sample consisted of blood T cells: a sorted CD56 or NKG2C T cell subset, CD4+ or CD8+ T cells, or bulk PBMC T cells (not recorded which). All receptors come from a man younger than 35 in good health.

The CDR3 here is CASTYRNLAGGLNTQYF. This chain joins TRBV19 and TRBJ2-3; the TCRdb call, TRBD2, lacks DNA for checking. CDR3 size: 17 residues. Germline lookup yields CDR1 LNHDA and CDR2 SQIVND (reference sequence).

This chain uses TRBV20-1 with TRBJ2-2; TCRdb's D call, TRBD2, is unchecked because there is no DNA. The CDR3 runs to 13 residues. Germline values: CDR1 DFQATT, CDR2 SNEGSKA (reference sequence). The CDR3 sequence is CSATGTSGGELFF.

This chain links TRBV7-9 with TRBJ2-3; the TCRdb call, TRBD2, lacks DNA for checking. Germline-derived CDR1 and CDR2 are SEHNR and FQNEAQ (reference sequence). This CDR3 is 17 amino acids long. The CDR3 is CASSPDLAVFREDTQYF.

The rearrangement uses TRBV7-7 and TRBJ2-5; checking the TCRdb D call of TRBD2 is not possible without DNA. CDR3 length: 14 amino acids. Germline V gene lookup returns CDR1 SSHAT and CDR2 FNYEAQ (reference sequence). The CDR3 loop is CASSLVGGEETQYF.

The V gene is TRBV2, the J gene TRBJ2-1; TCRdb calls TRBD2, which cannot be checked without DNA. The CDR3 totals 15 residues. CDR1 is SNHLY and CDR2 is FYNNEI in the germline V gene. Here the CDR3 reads CASRATSSLYNEQFF.

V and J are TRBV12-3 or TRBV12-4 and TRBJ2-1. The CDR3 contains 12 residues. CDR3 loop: CASSERFNEQFF.

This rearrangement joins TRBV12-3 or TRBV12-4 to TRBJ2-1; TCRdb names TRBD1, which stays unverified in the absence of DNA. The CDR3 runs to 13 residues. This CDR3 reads CASLDRSDNEQFF.

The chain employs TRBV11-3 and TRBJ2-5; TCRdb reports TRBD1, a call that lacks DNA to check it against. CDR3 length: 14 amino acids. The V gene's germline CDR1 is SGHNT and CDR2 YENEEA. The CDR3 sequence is CASSHRDRVETQYF.

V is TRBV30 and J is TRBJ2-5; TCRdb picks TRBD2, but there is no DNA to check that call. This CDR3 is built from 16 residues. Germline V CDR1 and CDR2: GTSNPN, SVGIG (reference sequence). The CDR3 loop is CACSGTSGRTQETQYF.

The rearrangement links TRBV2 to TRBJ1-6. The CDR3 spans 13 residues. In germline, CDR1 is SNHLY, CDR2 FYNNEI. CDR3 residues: CASSEDLLSPLHF.

CDR3: CASSFSHVWEQFF. The chain carries TRBV27 and TRBJ2-1. Germline V gives CDR1 MNHEY, CDR2 SMNVEV (reference sequence). CDR3 size: 13 residues.

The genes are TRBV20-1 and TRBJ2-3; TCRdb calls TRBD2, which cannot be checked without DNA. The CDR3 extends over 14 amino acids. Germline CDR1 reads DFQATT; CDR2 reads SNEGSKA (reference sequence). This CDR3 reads CSTGTSVSTDTQYF.

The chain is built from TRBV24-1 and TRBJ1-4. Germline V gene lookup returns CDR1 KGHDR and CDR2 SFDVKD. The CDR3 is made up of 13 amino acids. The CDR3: CATSGRSNEKLFF.

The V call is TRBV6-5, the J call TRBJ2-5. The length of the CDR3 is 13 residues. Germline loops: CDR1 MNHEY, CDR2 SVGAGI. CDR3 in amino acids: CASSYSSSETQYF.

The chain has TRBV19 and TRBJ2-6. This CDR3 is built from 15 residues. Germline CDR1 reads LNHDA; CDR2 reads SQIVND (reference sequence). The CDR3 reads CASSIGGSGANVLTF.

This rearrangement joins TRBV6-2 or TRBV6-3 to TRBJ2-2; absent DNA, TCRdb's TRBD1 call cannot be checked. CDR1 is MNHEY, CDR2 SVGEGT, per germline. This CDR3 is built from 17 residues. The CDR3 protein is CASSYSITGDNTGELFF.

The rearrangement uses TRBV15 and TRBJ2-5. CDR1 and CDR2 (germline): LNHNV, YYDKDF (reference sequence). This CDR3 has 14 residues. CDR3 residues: CATSRNQDPETQYF.

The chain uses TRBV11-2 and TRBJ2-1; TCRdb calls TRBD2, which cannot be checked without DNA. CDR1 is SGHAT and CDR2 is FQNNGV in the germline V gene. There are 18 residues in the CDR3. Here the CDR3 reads CASSFRPGLAGGYNEQFF.

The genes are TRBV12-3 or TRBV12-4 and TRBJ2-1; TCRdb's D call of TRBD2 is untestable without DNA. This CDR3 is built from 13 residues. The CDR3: CASSLEAGDEQFF.